This T cell receptor (beta chain) was sequenced for a study of T cell responses to AZD1222 COVID-19 vaccine. Study observations and caveats: Repertoire collection took place solely once the T cell response had peaked. Reportedly, nearly half the spike-specific TCRs target unmutated variant regions. The study identified only a handful of AZD1222 recipients as seropositive at baseline.

Pooled in the analysis were second doses at about 4 or about 12 weeks. TCRdb's copy holds only in-frame clones and misses some; the assay was immunoSEQ multiplex PCR. The profile shows about 150,000 clones, about 93% of them singletons. In regard to this clone: Its antigen is unknown.

Trimming left V 4 bases short and J 6 bases short, with 19 bases between. This CDR3 is built from 16 residues. From germline, CDR1 is LGHNA and CDR2 YSLEER. The chain joins TRBV4-3 to TRBJ2-1; no reliable D call. The receptor's source is an adult who received the AZD1222 COVID-19 vaccine. This material consisted of peripheral blood, taken 28 days after the second AZD1222 dose. Here the CDR3 reads CASSLRAESPLNEQFF. Here the CDR3 DNA reads TGCGCCAGCAGCCTCAGAGCAGAATCGCCACTCAATGAGCAGTTCTTC.